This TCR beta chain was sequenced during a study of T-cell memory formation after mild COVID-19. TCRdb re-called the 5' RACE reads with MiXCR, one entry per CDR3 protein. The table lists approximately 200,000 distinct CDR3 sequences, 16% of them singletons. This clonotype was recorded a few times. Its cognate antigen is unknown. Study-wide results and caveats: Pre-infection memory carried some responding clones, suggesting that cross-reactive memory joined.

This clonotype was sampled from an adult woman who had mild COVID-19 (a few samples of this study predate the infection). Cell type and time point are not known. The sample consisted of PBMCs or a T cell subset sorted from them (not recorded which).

The chain's CDR3 is CSARQDFQETQYF. In DNA form, the CDR3 reads TGCAGTGCTAGACAAGACTTTCAAGAGACCCAGTACTTC. The J gene is TRBJ2-5, the V gene TRBV20-1; no clear D. The CDR3 sequence is 13 residues long. Per germline, CDR1 DFQATT and CDR2 SNEGSKA (reference sequence). The V end lost 2 bases, the J end lost 2 bases, and 9 bases lay between the germline ends.